This TCR beta chain was captured by sequencing in a study of T cells in Graves' hyperthyroidism and ophthalmopathy. Study details: Initial diagnosis, before any treatment, was when peripheral blood was collected.

Study-level results: Researchers found most expanded thyroid clonotypes above 0.001 in blood as well.

The sample holds a few counts of this clonotype. Antigen unknown. Orbital computed tomography and thyroid ultrasound, together with serum TRAb and thyroxine and clinical symptoms, were used for diagnoses. TCR beta CDR3 regions were amplified from RNA transcripts. HTBI primers were used for first-round RT-PCR of the TCR CDR3. TCRdb called the multiplex PCR reads again in MiXCR, with one record for every CDR3 protein. The sample consists of 300,000 to 500,000 distinct CDR3 sequences, roughly 13% of them appearing once. J was trimmed by 2 bases and V by 5 bases; bases with no gene match: 11. Germline CDR1 MNHEY, CDR2 SMNVEV (reference sequence). This CDR3 is built from 16 residues.

The V call is TRBV27, the J call TRBJ2-7, with 8 bases lining up with TRBD2. This receptor was obtained from a man aged 45 to 65 with Graves' ophthalmopathy. Sequenced material: blood. The CDR3, as DNA: TGTGCCAGCAGTCGGAGGGCAACTAGCGGAGCCTACGAGCAGTACTTC. Protein: CASSRRATSGAYEQYF.